A selection of T cell receptor beta chains follows, all from one sample in a study of T cell responses to AZD1222 COVID-19 vaccine. Profiling relied on immunoSEQ multiplex PCR, and the TCRdb table lists in-frame clones only, not all of them. This table has fewer than 120,000 clones, 92% appearing once. Sequenced here: peripheral blood, sampled on day 0 of AZD1222 vaccination. Receptors originate from an adult in good health. The CDR3 runs from the conserved cysteine through the conserved F or W. D genes are given only for firm matches. A clone size is listed for some rows: how often the clone was seen (once, few, many), or a class if it is expanded.

size	V	D	length	J	DNA	CDR3
-	TRBV11-3	-	15	TRBJ1-3	TGTGCCAGCAGCTCCCGGGACATCTCTGGAAACACCATATATTTT	CASSSRDISGNTIYF
-	TRBV24-1	TRBD1	15	TRBJ2-7	TGTGCCACCAGTGATGGACAGGGGTACTCCTACGAGCAGTACTTC	CATSDGQGYSYEQYF
-	TRBV18	TRBD1	15	TRBJ1-5	TGTGCCAGCTCACTAGAAGACAGGGCGGCTCAGCCCCAGCATTTT	CASSLEDRAAQPQHF
-	TRBV10-3	-	12	TRBJ1-2	TGTGCCATCAGGATGCAGGGCTATGGCTACACCTTC	CAIRMQGYGYTF
once	TRBV5-6	-	16	TRBJ2-1	TGTGCCAGCAGCTTGGATCTGGGACGGATATACAATGAGCAGTTCTTC	CASSLDLGRIYNEQFF
-	TRBV6-5	-	12	TRBJ2-7	TGTGCCAGCAGCGGGGACGGTCACGAGCAGTACTTC	CASSGDGHEQYF
-	TRBV19	-	14	TRBJ2-1	TGTGCCAGTAGTGTGGCTCCGGGTCGGGTCGGGCAGTTCTTC	CASSVAPGRVGQFF
-	TRBV6-5	TRBD1	13	TRBJ2-7	TGTGCCAGCAGTCTGGACAGGGCCTACGAGCAGTACTTC	CASSLDRAYEQYF
-	TRBV5-6	-	12	TRBJ1-3	TGTGCCAGCAGCTTGCTCGGAAACACCATATATTTT	CASSLLGNTIYF
-	TRBV6-1	TRBD1	17	TRBJ2-3	TGTGCCAGCAGTGAAGAATTCCAGGGGGCGAGCACAGATACGCAGTATTTT	CASSEEFQGASTDTQYF
-	TRBV6-5	TRBD1	13	TRBJ1-2	TGTGCCAGCAGTTACAGACAGGGCTCTGGCTACACCTTC	CASSYRQGSGYTF
-	TRBV6-5	-	14	TRBJ1-5	TGTGCCAGCAGCCCGGACGCTGACAGCCAGAGCCAGCATTTT	CASSPDADSQSQHF
-	TRBV27	TRBD1	16	TRBJ2-2	TGTGCCAGCAGTTTACTAGGACAGGCCAACTACGGGGAGCTGTTTTTT	CASSLLGQANYGELFF
-	TRBV15	TRBD2	17	TRBJ2-1	TGTGCCACCAGCAGACCCGGGAGTAGGGGCGGGGGCAATGAGCAGTTCTTC	CATSRPGSRGGGNEQFF
-	TRBV6-5	-	13	TRBJ1-5	TGTGCCAGCAGTTTAGGGAGCAATCAGCCCCAGCATTTT	CASSLGSNQPQHF
-	TRBV5-4	-	14	TRBJ2-5	TGTGCCAGCAGCCCCAAACAGGGCGAAGAGACCCAGTACTTC	CASSPKQGEETQYF
-	TRBV11-1	-	12	TRBJ1-2	TGTGCCAGCAGCGCCCAGGGCCGAGGCTACACCTTC	CASSAQGRGYTF
-	TRBV28	-	14	TRBJ2-1	TGTGCCAGCAGTTTTGGGGACTCCTACAATGAGCAGTTCTTC	CASSFGDSYNEQFF
-	TRBV5-1	-	12	TRBJ2-1	TGCGCCAGCAGCCTGGATCTGAATGAGCAGTTCTTC	CASSLDLNEQFF
-	TRBV5-1	TRBD2	16	TRBJ2-7	TGCGCCAGCAGCTTGGACGGACTAGCGGGGAACTACGAGCAGTACTTC	CASSLDGLAGNYEQYF
-	TRBV2	TRBD2	15	TRBJ2-3	TGTGCCAGCATTCGCCTAGCGGCATCCACAGATACGCAGTATTTT	CASIRLAASTDTQYF
-	TRBV19	-	14	TRBJ2-7	TGTGCCAGTAGTATAGATCTTGACGCTCACGAGCAGTACTTC	CASSIDLDAHEQYF
-	TRBV3-1/TRBV3-2	-	15	TRBJ1-1	TGTGCCAGCAGCCAAGATTCAGACAGCCGCACTGAAGCTTTCTTT	CASSQDSDSRTEAFF
-	TRBV19	-	16	TRBJ1-4	TGTGCCAGTAAGGGCAGGGCGGATGCAACTAATGAAAAACTGTTTTTT	CASKGRADATNEKLFF
-	TRBV24-1	-	12	TRBJ2-5	TGTGCCACCAGTGGGGACCAAGAGACCCAGTACTTC	CATSGDQETQYF
few	TRBV6-4	-	13	TRBJ2-2	TGTGCCAGCAGTGGGGGTGAGACCGGGGAGCTGTTTTTT	CASSGGETGELFF
-	TRBV11-2	-	16	TRBJ1-1	TGTGCCAGCAGCTTAGATCCCGTGGAGTTGAACACTGAAGCTTTCTTT	CASSLDPVELNTEAFF
-	TRBV30	TRBD1	15	TRBJ2-3	TGTGCCTGGAACTTGGGACAGCTAGGCACAGATACGCAGTATTTT	CAWNLGQLGTDTQYF
-	TRBV18	-	15	TRBJ1-3	TGTGCCAGCTCACCGTCCATGAGCTCTGGAAACACCATATATTTT	CASSPSMSSGNTIYF
-	TRBV19	TRBD2	15	TRBJ2-7	TGTGCCAGTAGTCATTCGGGACTAGCGGCCTACGAGCAGTACTTC	CASSHSGLAAYEQYF
-	TRBV28	-	15	TRBJ2-6	TGTGCCAGCAGTCCCTCTATGAGGGCAAATAACGTCCTGACTTTC	CASSPSMRANNVLTF
-	TRBV28	-	14	TRBJ1-5	TGTGCCAGCAGTTTAGAAGGGAACAATCAGCCCCAGCATTTT	CASSLEGNNQPQHF
-	TRBV10-2	-	15	TRBJ1-6	TGCGCCACTACTCCGAACGGCTCCTATAATTCACCCCTCCACTTT	CATTPNGSYNSPLHF
-	TRBV6-5	-	15	TRBJ2-4	TGTGCCAGCAGTCCCCCTGGTCTAGCCAAAAACATTCAGTACTTC	CASSPPGLAKNIQYF
-	TRBV6-2/TRBV6-3	-	17	TRBJ2-5	TGTGCCAGCAGTTACTCAGGGACGCCGACTTACCAAGAGACCCAGTACTTC	CASSYSGTPTYQETQYF
once	TRBV28	-	16	TRBJ1-1	TGTGCCAGCAGCCCCCCGTTTGGAGACACGATAATACAAGCTTTCTTT	CASSPPFGDTIIQAFF
few	TRBV7-9	-	11	TRBJ2-7	TGTGCCAGCAGCTTAAACTACGAGCAGTACTTC	CASSLNYEQYF
-	TRBV19	-	15	TRBJ1-4	TGTGCCAGTAGTATGGGGCGGGCGACTAATGAAAAACTGTTTTTT	CASSMGRATNEKLFF
few	TRBV5-4	-	13	TRBJ1-1	TGTGCCAGCAGCCCCCGGGAAAACACTGAAGCTTTCTTT	CASSPRENTEAFF
once	TRBV5-1	TRBD1	15	TRBJ2-3	TGCGCCAGCAGCGGCCCGGGACAGGGAACAGATACGCAGTATTTT	CASSGPGQGTDTQYF
-	TRBV28	-	13	TRBJ1-1	TGTGCCAGCAGTTTAGGAGGGAACACTGAAGCTTTCTTT	CASSLGGNTEAFF
-	TRBV5-4	-	12	TRBJ2-7	TGTGCCAGCAGCACGGACAGATACGAGCAGTACTTC	CASSTDRYEQYF
-	TRBV28	TRBD2	16	TRBJ2-3	TGTGCCAGCAGTTTATGGTTCGGACTAGAAGCAGATACGCAGTATTTT	CASSLWFGLEADTQYF
-	TRBV11-3	-	12	TRBJ1-1	TGTGCCAGCAGCAGGGAGAACACTGAAGCTTTCTTT	CASSRENTEAFF
-	TRBV28	-	14	TRBJ1-1	TGTGCCAGCAAGGAAACCGGACAGAACACTGAAGCTTTCTTT	CASKETGQNTEAFF
-	TRBV2	TRBD1	14	TRBJ2-7	TGTGCCAGCAAAGAGGACAGGGGAGCCTACGAGCAGTACTTC	CASKEDRGAYEQYF
-	TRBV11-2	-	15	TRBJ2-7	TGTGCCAGCAGCTGGGACCCGGGACACCTCTACGAGCAGTACTTC	CASSWDPGHLYEQYF
-	TRBV10-1	TRBD2	13	TRBJ2-7	TGCGCCAGCAGCTCGGGGGGTTTCTACGAGCAGTACTTC	CASSSGGFYEQYF
once	TRBV19	-	12	TRBJ2-7	TGTGCCAGTGGATCTTCCCTGGGGGAGCAGTACTTC	CASGSSLGEQYF
-	TRBV28	-	12	TRBJ2-2	TGTGCCAGCAGTTTAGTTACCGGGGAGCTGTTTTTT	CASSLVTGELFF
-	TRBV27	-	15	TRBJ2-2	TGTGCCAGCAGTTTATCCTGGACGTACACCGGGGAGCTGTTTTTT	CASSLSWTYTGELFF